This is a list of T cell receptor beta chains from one sample in a study of T cells after yellow fever vaccination. TCRdb independently ran MiXCR on the 5' RACE reads; one entry per CDR3 protein. The sample yields 120,000 or so distinct CDR3 sequences, nearly 15% seen once. The source material was CD8+ T cells sorted from PBMCs, sampled 5 days after the yellow fever booster vaccination. Source of these receptors: a man between 18 and 29 years old who received the YFV17D yellow fever vaccine. CDR3s include the opening cysteine and the closing phenylalanine or tryptophan. The order of the fields is clone size, J gene, V gene, D gene, CDR3 DNA, CDR3 protein. D genes are given only for firm matches. Expanded clones get a size class; other rows say once, few or many, or leave the size out.

few TRBJ2-3 TRBV29-1 - TGCAGCGTTTTACTCCAGGGAGATACGCAGTATTTT CSVLLQGDTQYF
- TRBJ1-2 TRBV7-2 - TGTGCCAGCAGCTTTGGGAAAAAGAACTATGGCTACACCTTC CASSFGKKNYGYTF
- TRBJ2-1 TRBV7-9 TRBD2 TGTGCCAGCAGCTCGGCTAGAGCGGGGGATCATAATGAGCAGTTCTTC CASSSARAGDHNEQFF
- TRBJ2-1 TRBV5-4 TRBD2 TGTGCCAGCGACCAGGGAGGGGATGAGCAGTTCTTC CASDQGGDEQFF
once TRBJ1-4 TRBV5-1 TRBD1 TGCGCCAGCAGCCCCGGAGGGGGCGCAAATGAAAAACTGTTTTTT CASSPGGGANEKLFF
- TRBJ2-3 TRBV12-3/TRBV12-4 - TGTGCCAGCAGTTGGACTACGAGCACAGATACGCAGTATTTT CASSWTTSTDTQYF
many TRBJ2-1 TRBV4-3 TRBD2 TGCGCCAGCAGCCAAGATCCTAGCGGGGGCTACAATGAGCAGTTCTTC CASSQDPSGGYNEQFF
- TRBJ2-1 TRBV2 TRBD2 TGTGCCAGCAAGCGGGGGGGGAATGAGCAGTTCTTC CASKRGGNEQFF
- TRBJ2-7 TRBV18 - TGTGCCAGCTCGAACAGGGACTTGGAGCAGTACTTC CASSNRDLEQYF
few TRBJ2-1 TRBV20-1 - TGCAGTGCTAGAGATCGACCCGGCCCCGGGGATGAGCAGTTCTTC CSARDRPGPGDEQFF
many TRBJ2-1 TRBV9 - TGTGCCAGCAGCCCTGGAGGGGGGAATGAGCAGTTCTTC CASSPGGGNEQFF
few TRBJ2-7 TRBV29-1 - TGCAGCGTTGACTCTGCCGGCGAGCAGTACTTC CSVDSAGEQYF
- TRBJ1-4 TRBV5-1 - TGCGCCAGTAAGGGTCCAGCTCGGGAAAAACTGTTTTTT CASKGPAREKLFF
- TRBJ2-7 TRBV7-9 - TGTGCCAGCAGCAATAATGCCCTGGGATACGAGCAGTACTTC CASSNNALGYEQYF
few TRBJ2-1 TRBV7-8 - TGTGCCAGCAGCTTCCCGGGCAGGGTTAACAATGAGCAGTTCTTC CASSFPGRVNNEQFF